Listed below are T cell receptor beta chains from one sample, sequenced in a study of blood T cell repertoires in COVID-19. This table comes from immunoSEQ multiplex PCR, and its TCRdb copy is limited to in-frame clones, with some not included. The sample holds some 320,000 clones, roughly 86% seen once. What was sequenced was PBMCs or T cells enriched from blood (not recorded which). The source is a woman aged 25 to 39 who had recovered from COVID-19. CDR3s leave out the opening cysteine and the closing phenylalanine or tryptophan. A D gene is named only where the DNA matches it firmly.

CDR3 protein: AISDGRGGEPQH; D gene: NA; V gene: TRBV10-3; J gene: TRBJ1-5
CDR3 protein: ASSQDGTDYEQY; D gene: TRBD1; V gene: TRBV4-3; J gene: TRBJ2-7
CDR3 protein: ASSFASGGADTQY; D gene: TRBD2; V gene: TRBV11-2; J gene: TRBJ2-3
CDR3 protein: ASKEGAHNSPLH; D gene: NA; V gene: TRBV6-4; J gene: TRBJ1-6
CDR3 protein: APPLGRRGEQY; D gene: NA; V gene: TRBV15; J gene: TRBJ2-7
CDR3 protein: ASIFLQGVTDTQY; D gene: TRBD1; V gene: TRBV7-2; J gene: TRBJ2-3
CDR3 protein: ATSDLVSSGGPGEQF; D gene: TRBD2; V gene: TRBV24-1; J gene: TRBJ2-1
CDR3 protein: ASSPGSNQPQH; D gene: NA; V gene: TRBV5-4; J gene: TRBJ1-5
CDR3 protein: ASSLKQGKETQY; D gene: TRBD1; V gene: TRBV5-1; J gene: TRBJ2-5
CDR3 protein: ASSSGQGYNEQF; D gene: TRBD1; V gene: TRBV7-3; J gene: TRBJ2-1
CDR3 protein: ASSQERAGTEAF; D gene: NA; V gene: TRBV4-1; J gene: TRBJ1-1
CDR3 protein: ASSHTSGGTDTQY; D gene: TRBD2; V gene: TRBV3-1/TRBV3-2; J gene: TRBJ2-3
CDR3 protein: ASSLAARTTDPSTDTQY; D gene: NA; V gene: TRBV11-2; J gene: TRBJ2-3
CDR3 protein: ASSSAEAVASGGAGQY; D gene: TRBD2; V gene: TRBV7-2; J gene: TRBJ2-7
CDR3 protein: ASSFEGLNTEAF; D gene: NA; V gene: TRBV5-4; J gene: TRBJ1-1
CDR3 protein: ASSIGRGYGYT; D gene: NA; V gene: TRBV19; J gene: TRBJ1-2
CDR3 protein: ASSWVGRGSTDTQY; D gene: NA; V gene: TRBV5-1; J gene: TRBJ2-3
CDR3 protein: ASSPGLVKHTGELF; D gene: TRBD2; V gene: TRBV7-9; J gene: TRBJ2-2
CDR3 protein: ASSPPTEMTDGYT; D gene: NA; V gene: TRBV11-2; J gene: TRBJ1-2
CDR3 protein: ASSSGQARFEKLF; D gene: TRBD1; V gene: TRBV11-2; J gene: TRBJ1-4
CDR3 protein: ASGSVYYGYT; D gene: NA; V gene: TRBV6-5; J gene: TRBJ1-2
CDR3 protein: ASRTSGVGEQY; D gene: TRBD2; V gene: TRBV2; J gene: TRBJ2-7
CDR3 protein: ASSRDRATQY; D gene: TRBD1; V gene: TRBV5-5; J gene: TRBJ2-3
CDR3 protein: ASSLTATSYEQY; D gene: NA; V gene: TRBV7-9; J gene: TRBJ2-7
CDR3 protein: AWSAMGGTSSYEQY; D gene: TRBD2; V gene: TRBV30; J gene: TRBJ2-7
CDR3 protein: ASSWRGMNTEAF; D gene: NA; V gene: TRBV27; J gene: TRBJ1-1
CDR3 protein: ASRQTGGIETQY; D gene: TRBD1; V gene: TRBV2; J gene: TRBJ2-5
CDR3 protein: ASSSSKNIQY; D gene: NA; V gene: TRBV7-2; J gene: TRBJ2-4
CDR3 protein: ASSQSPMTGVDGYT; D gene: TRBD1; V gene: TRBV3-1/TRBV3-2; J gene: TRBJ1-2
CDR3 protein: ASSLTGGGQPQH; D gene: TRBD1; V gene: TRBV7-2; J gene: TRBJ1-5
CDR3 protein: ASSFGTGVGQPQH; D gene: TRBD1; V gene: TRBV28; J gene: TRBJ1-5
CDR3 protein: ASSQETGQVGYT; D gene: TRBD1; V gene: TRBV3-1/TRBV3-2; J gene: TRBJ1-2
CDR3 protein: ASSPQDSVEAF; D gene: NA; V gene: TRBV18; J gene: TRBJ1-1
CDR3 protein: AIISTGDTEAF; D gene: TRBD1; V gene: TRBV5-1; J gene: TRBJ1-1
CDR3 protein: ASSPGIGTDTQY; D gene: NA; V gene: TRBV4-1; J gene: TRBJ2-3
CDR3 protein: ASRQGFWTEAF; D gene: TRBD1; V gene: TRBV6-5; J gene: TRBJ1-1
CDR3 protein: ASRPGQGIYEQY; D gene: TRBD1; V gene: TRBV6-5; J gene: TRBJ2-7
CDR3 protein: AWSLREDGELF; D gene: NA; V gene: TRBV30; J gene: TRBJ2-2
CDR3 protein: ASSYLTGYTEAF; D gene: NA; V gene: TRBV27; J gene: TRBJ1-1
CDR3 protein: ASSLDQSGGTQY; D gene: TRBD2; V gene: TRBV7-9; J gene: TRBJ2-5
CDR3 protein: ASSDRGARTEAF; D gene: NA; V gene: TRBV6-5; J gene: TRBJ1-1
CDR3 protein: ASSVRDSPYEQY; D gene: TRBD1; V gene: TRBV11-3; J gene: TRBJ2-7
CDR3 protein: ASTTASQQNYYGYT; D gene: NA; V gene: TRBV5-5; J gene: TRBJ1-2
CDR3 protein: ASSADRSYEQY; D gene: TRBD1; V gene: TRBV7-9; J gene: TRBJ2-7
CDR3 protein: ASSLVSGGVTEAF; D gene: TRBD1; V gene: TRBV7-9; J gene: TRBJ1-1
CDR3 protein: ASSEGRTEAF; D gene: NA; V gene: TRBV6-1; J gene: TRBJ1-1
CDR3 protein: SVTTGAGQPQH; D gene: TRBD1; V gene: TRBV29-1; J gene: TRBJ1-5
CDR3 protein: ASSSRDRGGEKLF; D gene: TRBD1; V gene: TRBV19; J gene: TRBJ1-4